These 29 T cell receptor beta chains share one sample of origin, sequenced in a study of blood T cell repertoires in COVID-19. Generated by immunoSEQ multiplex PCR, the TCRdb table keeps only in-frame clones and is missing some. The sample consists of a few hundred thousand clones, roughly four fifths of them appearing once. Input material: PBMCs or T cells enriched from blood (not recorded which). These receptors were obtained from a woman in her 50s who had recovered from COVID-19.

The V and J genes are TRBV19 and TRBJ1-1, with D possibly matching TRBD1 (6 bases). Germline V lookup: CDR1 LNHDA, CDR2 SQIVND (reference sequence). This CDR3 is built from 16 residues. Between the trimmed V and J ends, which lost 3 bases and 1 base, there was a span of 15 bases. The CDR3 reads CASSIASRGWNTEAFF. CDR3 coding DNA: TGTGCCAGTAGTATTGCCTCCAGGGGATGGAACACTGAAGCTTTCTTT.

This sequence joins TRBV4-1 and TRBJ1-2, with D possibly TRBD1 on 5 matching bases. V dropped 4 bases and J dropped 0 bases, with 15 bases sitting between them. Germline loops: CDR1 MGHRA, CDR2 YSYEKL. This CDR3 spans 16 amino acids. CDR3 DNA: TGCGCCAGCAGCCGGCTAGGGGATTCGGCTAACTATGGCTACACCTTC. Translated, it gives CASSRLGDSANYGYTF.

This chain links TRBV5-4 with TRBJ1-2, with TRBD1 identical over 7 bases. With V trimmed by 3 bases and J by 4 bases, 6 bases remained unmatched. The CDR3 totals 14 residues. The germline V gene has CDR1 SGHNT and CDR2 YYREEE (reference sequence). CDR3: CASSSAGGLYGYTF. CDR3 bases: TGTGCCAGCAGCTCCGCAGGGGGACTCTATGGCTACACCTTC.

J is TRBJ2-7 and V is TRBV19, with 10 bases aligning to TRBD1. After removal of 2 bases from V and 2 bases from J, the junction contained 3 bases not matched to a gene. Germline values: CDR1 LNHDA, CDR2 SQIVND (reference sequence). This CDR3 has 15 amino acids. CDR3 protein: CASSIRTGGPYEQYF. The CDR3, as DNA: TGTGCCAGTAGTATAAGGACAGGGGGGCCCTACGAGCAGTACTTC.

V usage is TRBV7-2 and J usage is TRBJ1-2; the D gene is possibly TRBD1 (5 bases). Between the trimmed V and J ends, which lost 1 base and 0 bases, there was a span of 9 bases. CDR1 is SGHTA and CDR2 is FQGNSA in the germline V gene. The CDR3 runs to 15 residues. The CDR3 coding sequence is TGTGCCAGCAGCTTAGGTGGGGGGTCTAACTATGGCTACACCTTC. It encodes CASSLGGGSNYGYTF.

Only a few counts were recorded for this clone. The chain joins TRBV19 to TRBJ1-2; the D gene is possibly TRBD1 (6 bases). This CDR3 has 14 residues. V lost 6 bases, J lost 4 bases, and 15 bases lay in between. Germline V lookup: CDR1 LNHDA, CDR2 SQIVND (reference sequence). The CDR3 is CASSRTETAYGYTF. The CDR3 bases are TGTGCCAGTAGCAGGACAGAAACAGCCTATGGCTACACCTTC.

CDR3 protein: CASSKQGARTEAFF. The CDR3 DNA reads as TGTGCCAGCAGTAAACAGGGGGCGAGGACTGAAGCTTTCTTT. The V call is TRBV2, the J call TRBJ1-1, with 9 bases lining up with TRBD1. The CDR3 covers 14 residues. Germline trimming cut 5 bases from V and 5 bases from J; bases unmatched to any gene: 6. CDR1 is SNHLY, CDR2 FYNNEI, per germline.

In DNA form, the CDR3 reads TGTGCCGGGCGGGCAGAAATGAACACTGAAGCTTTCTTT. Translating it yields CAGRAEMNTEAFF. The rearrangement links TRBV7-9 to TRBJ1-1, with unresolved D. Between the trimmed V and J ends, which lost 11 bases and 0 bases, there was a span of 13 bases. The CDR3 is 13 amino acids. Germline V lookup: CDR1 SEHNR, CDR2 FQNEAQ (reference sequence).

The rearrangement links TRBV15 to TRBJ2-4; TRBD1 aligns across 9 bases. The CDR3 has 18 amino acids. Germline V gene data show CDR1 as LNHNV and CDR2 as YYDKDF (reference sequence). Germline trimming cut 0 bases from V and 2 bases from J; bases unmatched to any gene: 8. The CDR3 coding sequence is TGTGCCACCAGCAGAGACTACGGACAGGGGCTTCCCAAAAACATTCAGTACTTC. It translates to CATSRDYGQGLPKNIQYF.

The chain joins TRBV7-6 to TRBJ2-5; 10 bases fit TRBD2. Germline CDR1 is SGHVS and CDR2 is FNYEAQ. Trimming removed 0 bases from V and 5 bases from J; junction bases left unmatched: 6. The CDR3 runs to 16 residues. The CDR3 DNA reads TGTGCCAGCAGCTTAGCTGGTCTAGCGGGAGTGGAGACCCAGTACTTC. Translation gives CASSLAGLAGVETQYF.

This chain links TRBV25-1 with TRBJ1-6; TRBD1 is a possible D gene (5 bases). Trimming cost V 4 bases and J 8 bases, with 12 bases left between them. CDR1 MGHDK and CDR2 SYGVNS come from the germline V gene. CDR3 size: 14 residues. The CDR3 loop is CASSAPGGYSPLHF. The CDR3 coding sequence is TGTGCCAGCAGTGCCCCCGGGGGTTATTCACCCCTCCACTTT.

This chain joins TRBV30 and TRBJ2-7; tentatively, D is TRBD1 (6 bases). V was clipped by 3 bases and J by 4 bases, with 16 bases between them. The CDR3 runs 14 residues. In germline, CDR1 is GTSNPN, CDR2 SVGIG (reference sequence). CDR3 in amino acids: CAWSRGLSGYEQYF. CDR3 sequence (DNA): TGTGCCTGGAGCAGGGGATTGAGTGGGTACGAGCAGTACTTC.

This clone came up a few times. V is TRBV5-4 and J is TRBJ2-7, with TRBD1 identical over 7 bases. The CDR3 totals 13 residues. Germline V gene data show CDR1 as SGHNT and CDR2 as YYREEE (reference sequence). The V and J ends lost 4 bases and 5 bases, in that order; junction bases with no gene match: 6. The CDR3 DNA sequence: TGTGCCAGCAGCCAAAGGGGGCGCCACGAGCAGTACTTC. Encoded protein: CASSQRGRHEQYF.

The chain employs TRBV7-3 and TRBJ2-3, with D uncertain. The germline V gene encodes CDR1 SGHTA and CDR2 FQGTGA. Deletions cut 5 bases from V and 1 base from J, with 10 bases between. CDR3 length: 14 amino acids. Here the CDR3 reads CASSQLGGTDTQYF. The CDR3, as DNA: TGTGCCAGCAGCCAGTTGGGCGGCACAGATACGCAGTATTTT.

The chain uses TRBV6-2 or TRBV6-3 and TRBJ1-5; 8 bases are shared with TRBD1. Germline CDR1 MNHEY, CDR2 SVGEGT. The CDR3 has 17 residues. Trimming removed 5 bases from V and 1 base from J; junction bases left unmatched: 10. The CDR3 sequence: CASSTGTGRFSNQPQHF. The CDR3, as DNA: TGTGCCAGCAGTACTGGGACAGGTCGTTTCAGCAATCAGCCCCAGCATTTT.

This chain joins TRBV10-2 and TRBJ2-4; perhaps TRBD1 as D (6 bases). Trimming shortened V by 3 bases and J by 11 bases, and 20 bases separated the two germline ends. Germline V CDR1 and CDR2: WSHSY, SAAADI. There are 15 residues in the CDR3. The CDR3 protein is CASSEGPGQFDFQYF. CDR3 coding DNA: TGCGCCAGCAGTGAAGGGCCCGGACAGTTTGACTTTCAGTACTTC.

This clone appeared once. For the CDR3, the DNA is TGTGCCAGCAGTTTATTCGGTCAGGGGGCCACTAGCGGGAGTCGGGATACGCAGTATTTT. Translated, it gives CASSLFGQGATSGSRDTQYF. The rearrangement links TRBV27 to TRBJ2-3, with 11 bases fitting TRBD2. Germline V gene data show CDR1 as MNHEY and CDR2 as SMNVEV (reference sequence). The CDR3 is 20 amino acids. The V and J ends lost 1 base and 6 bases, in that order; junction bases with no gene match: 18.

The J gene is TRBJ1-5, the V gene TRBV19; no reliable D call. The V gene lost 7 bases and the J gene lost 10 bases, with 20 bases spanning the gap. The CDR3 contains 14 residues. The V gene's germline CDR1 is LNHDA and CDR2 SQIVND (reference sequence). This CDR3 is CASINRVGDSPQHF. The CDR3 DNA is TGTGCCAGTATCAATCGGGTCGGGGATAGCCCCCAGCATTTT. Combining the CDR3 with reference TRBV19 and TRBJ1-5 gives the whole variable domain DGGITQSPKYLFRKEGQNVTLSCEQNLNHDAMYWYRQDPGQGLRLIYYSQIVNDFQKGDIAEGYSVSREKKESFPLTVTSAQKNPTAFYLCASINRVGDSPQHFGDGTRLSIL.

The rearrangement links TRBV6-6 to TRBJ1-1; D remains ambiguous. The V end was cut by 0 bases, the J end by 8 bases, with 7 bases between. CDR3 length: 12 amino acids. CDR1 is MNHNY and CDR2 is SVGAGI in the germline V gene (reference sequence). The CDR3 sequence: CASSYSRGEAFF. Written as DNA, the CDR3 is TGTGCCAGCAGTTACTCGCGCGGGGAAGCTTTCTTT.

This chain links TRBV5-6 with TRBJ1-5; D not certain. This CDR3 region has 18 residues. Trimming stripped 1 base from V and 0 bases from J, with 17 bases between. Germline CDR1 SGHDT, CDR2 YYEEEE. In DNA form, the CDR3 reads TGTGCCAGCAGCTTGTACAGAAAACACATTAATAGCAATCAGCCCCAGCATTTT. It yields the protein CASSLYRKHINSNQPQHF.

The rearrangement links TRBV9 to TRBJ1-6; TRBD1 matches 10 bases. V lost 4 bases to trimming and J lost 7 bases; unmatched junction nucleotides: 2. This CDR3 region has 14 residues. Germline assignment: CDR1 SGDLS and CDR2 YYNGEE. This CDR3 is CASSMTGGNSPLHF. The DNA for the CDR3 is TGTGCCAGCAGCATGACAGGGGGCAATTCACCCCTCCACTTT.

This clone was observed a few times. The chain couples TRBV5-4 to TRBJ1-2; D is ambiguous. Germline CDR1 is SGHNT and CDR2 is YYREEE (reference sequence). The CDR3 covers 13 residues. V dropped 5 bases and J dropped 5 bases, with 13 bases sitting between them. CDR3 sequence: CASSLSLDYGYTF. The DNA for the CDR3 is TGTGCCAGCAGTCTTTCCCTAGATTATGGCTACACCTTC.

The CDR3 DNA follows: TGTGCCATCAGCGGGGGGCTCGTCGGCACCGGGGAGCTGTTTTTT. Residues: CAISGGLVGTGELFF. V usage is TRBV10-3 and J usage is TRBJ2-2; perhaps TRBD2 as D (7 bases). Germline V CDR1 and CDR2: ENHRY, SYGVKD. Trimming shortened V by 6 bases and J by 4 bases, and 15 bases separated the two germline ends. The CDR3 length is 15 residues.

The V and J genes are TRBV12-3 or TRBV12-4 and TRBJ2-7; TRBD1 is a possible D gene (6 bases). V lost 3 bases to trimming and J lost 3 bases, with 9 bases between them. The length of the CDR3 is 13 residues. The CDR3 sequence: CASSLWGHYEQYF. Written as DNA, the CDR3 is TGTGCCAGCAGTTTGTGGGGACACTACGAGCAGTACTTC.

This clone has just one count. The chain links TRBV30 to TRBJ1-1, with D perhaps matching TRBD1 (5 bases). The ends were cut back, 3 bases at V and 1 base at J, with 9 bases in the middle. The CDR3 has 13 residues. Germline V gene data show CDR1 as GTSNPN and CDR2 as SVGIG (reference sequence). For the CDR3, the DNA is TGTGCCTGGAGATGGGGGGAGAACACTGAAGCTTTCTTT. Its translation: CAWRWGENTEAFF.

This clone was found a few times. This sequence joins TRBV9 and TRBJ2-6, with D perhaps TRBD1 (6 bases). The ends were cut back, 2 bases at V and 4 bases at J, with 22 bases in the middle. The CDR3 spans 19 residues. Germline V CDR1 and CDR2: SGDLS, YYNGEE. CDR3 in amino acids: CASSVQGTTYRAGANVLTF. The CDR3 DNA is TGTGCCAGCAGCGTCCAAGGGACAACCTACAGGGCCGGGGCCAACGTCCTGACTTTC.

In its sample, this clone was seen a few times. This sequence joins TRBV3-1 (or the pseudogene TRBV3-2) and TRBJ1-6; a weak D match, TRBD1 (6 bases). V gave up 4 bases and J gave up 5 bases, with 15 bases separating them. The CDR3 covers 16 residues. Looked up from germline, CDR1 is LGHDT and CDR2 is YNNKEL (reference sequence). The CDR3: CASSPRAGGHNSPLHF. CDR3 sequence (DNA): TGTGCCAGCAGCCCGAGGGCCGGGGGGCATAATTCACCCCTCCACTTT.

The chain is built from TRBV11-2 and TRBJ1-2; the D gene is possibly TRBD1 (5 bases). The CDR3 spans 15 residues. V was shortened by 1 base and J by 8 bases, with 17 bases between the two germline ends. Germline loops: CDR1 SGHAT, CDR2 FQNNGV. CDR3 sequence: CASSLVSRALSGYTF. CDR3 in DNA: TGTGCCAGCAGCTTAGTCTCCAGGGCCCTCTCGGGCTACACCTTC.

The chain has TRBV9 and TRBJ1-2; no reliable D call. This CDR3 contains 11 residues. The germline V and J ends were trimmed by 0 bases and 13 bases, with 10 bases remaining between them. The germline CDR1 and CDR2 sequences are SGDLS and YYNGEE. CDR3 nucleotide sequence: TGTGCCAGCAGCGTAGGTGCGGCGGTCACCTTC. Its translation is CASSVGAAVTF.